The sequence of this T cell receptor (beta chain) was determined in a study of T cell responses to AZD1222 COVID-19 vaccine. Findings and limits, study-wide: Following two doses of AZD1222, Spike-specific TCR breadth and depth rose.

Libraries were prepared by immunoSEQ multiplex PCR; TCRdb keeps only in-frame clonotypes and omits some of them. The sample contains 180,000 or so clones, 92% of which appear only once. Germline loops: CDR1 SGHVS, CDR2 FNYEAQ. The CDR3 sequence is 14 residues long. V gave up 3 bases and J gave up 6 bases, with 15 bases separating them. To note about this clone: Antigen: not known.

Specimen: peripheral blood, collected 28 days after the second AZD1222 dose. V and J are TRBV7-6 and TRBJ2-7, with a weak D call TRBD1 (6 bases). The TCR sequence derives from an adult who received the AZD1222 COVID-19 vaccine. CDR3: CASSFRQDGSEQYF. Here the CDR3 DNA reads TGTGCCAGCAGCTTCAGACAGGACGGGTCCGAGCAGTACTTC.